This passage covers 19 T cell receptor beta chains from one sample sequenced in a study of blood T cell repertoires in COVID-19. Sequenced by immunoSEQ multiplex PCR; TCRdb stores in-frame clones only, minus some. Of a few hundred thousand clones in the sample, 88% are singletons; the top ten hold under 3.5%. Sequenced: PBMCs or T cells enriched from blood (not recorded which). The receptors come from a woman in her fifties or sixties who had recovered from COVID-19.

DNA for the CDR3: TGTGCCAGCAGGGTGATGCGGCAGCGGGCAGATACGCAGTATTTT. Its translation: CASRVMRQRADTQYF. The rearrangement links TRBV28 to TRBJ2-3, with D perhaps TRBD2 (6 bases). Germline assignment: CDR1 MDHEN and CDR2 SYDVKM. This CDR3 has 15 residues. V was shortened by 6 bases and J by 4 bases, with 17 bases between the two germline ends.

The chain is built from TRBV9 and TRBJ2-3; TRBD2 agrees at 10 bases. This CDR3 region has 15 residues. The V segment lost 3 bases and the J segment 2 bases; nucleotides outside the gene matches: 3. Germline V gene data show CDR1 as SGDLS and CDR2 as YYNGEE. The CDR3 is CASSGTSGFTDTQYF. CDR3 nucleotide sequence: TGTGCCAGCAGCGGGACTAGCGGTTTCACAGATACGCAGTATTTT.

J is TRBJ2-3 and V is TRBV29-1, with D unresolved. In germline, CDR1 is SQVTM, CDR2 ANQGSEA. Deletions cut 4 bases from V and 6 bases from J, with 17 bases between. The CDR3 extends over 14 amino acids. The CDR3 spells CSVVIDQTRDTQYF. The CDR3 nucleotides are TGCAGCGTTGTAATTGATCAGACAAGGGATACGCAGTATTTT.

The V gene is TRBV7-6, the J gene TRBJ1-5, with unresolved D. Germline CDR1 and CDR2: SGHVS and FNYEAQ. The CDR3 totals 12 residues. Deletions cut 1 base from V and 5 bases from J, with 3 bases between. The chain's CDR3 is CASSLVDQPQHF. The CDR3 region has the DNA TGTGCCAGCAGCTTAGTAGATCAGCCCCAGCATTTT. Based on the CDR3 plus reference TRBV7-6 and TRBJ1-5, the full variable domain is GAGVSQSPRYKVTKRGQDVALRCDPISGHVSLYWYRQALGQGPEFLTYFNYEAQQDKSGLPNDRFSAERPEGSISTLTIQRTEQRDSAMYRCASSLVDQPQHFGDGTRLSIL.

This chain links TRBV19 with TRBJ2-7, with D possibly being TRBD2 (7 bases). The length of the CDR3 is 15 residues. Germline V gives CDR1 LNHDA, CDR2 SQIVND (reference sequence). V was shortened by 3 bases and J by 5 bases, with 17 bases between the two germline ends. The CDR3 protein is CASSIGPGGLDEQYF. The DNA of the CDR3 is TGTGCCAGTAGTATTGGCCCGGGGGGCTTGGACGAGCAGTACTTC.

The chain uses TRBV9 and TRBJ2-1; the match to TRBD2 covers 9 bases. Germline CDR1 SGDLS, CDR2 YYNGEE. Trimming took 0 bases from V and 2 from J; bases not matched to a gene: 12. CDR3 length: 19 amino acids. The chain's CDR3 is CASSVATLAGDDTYNEQFF. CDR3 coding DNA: TGTGCCAGCAGCGTAGCCACCTTAGCGGGAGACGACACCTACAATGAGCAGTTCTTC.

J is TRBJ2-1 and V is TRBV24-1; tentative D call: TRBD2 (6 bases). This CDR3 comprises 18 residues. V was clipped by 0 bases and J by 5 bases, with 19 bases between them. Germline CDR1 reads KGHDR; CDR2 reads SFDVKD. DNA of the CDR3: TGTGCCACCAGTGATTTGAGGCGGGACGCTCGGGGTGACAATGAGCAGTTCTTC. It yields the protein CATSDLRRDARGDNEQFF.

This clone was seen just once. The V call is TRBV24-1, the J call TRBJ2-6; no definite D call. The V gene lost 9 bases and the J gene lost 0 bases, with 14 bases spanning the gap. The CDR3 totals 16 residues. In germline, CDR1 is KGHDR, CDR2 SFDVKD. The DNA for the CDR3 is TGTGCCACCGGGTCCCAGGCCAGCTCTGGGGCCAACGTCCTGACTTTC. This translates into CATGSQASSGANVLTF.

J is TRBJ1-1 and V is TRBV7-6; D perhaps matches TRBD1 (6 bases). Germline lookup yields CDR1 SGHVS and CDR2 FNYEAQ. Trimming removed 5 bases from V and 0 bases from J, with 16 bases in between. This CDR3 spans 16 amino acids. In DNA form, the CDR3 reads TGTGCCAGCAGCACAACGGGACAACTCCTGAACACTGAAGCTTTCTTT. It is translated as CASSTTGQLLNTEAFF.

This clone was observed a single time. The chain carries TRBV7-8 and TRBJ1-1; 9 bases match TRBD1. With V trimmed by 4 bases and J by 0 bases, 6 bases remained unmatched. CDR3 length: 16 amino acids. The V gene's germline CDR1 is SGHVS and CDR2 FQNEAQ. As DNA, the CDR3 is TGTGCCAGCAGCTCAAGGACAGGGGCTATGAACACTGAAGCTTTCTTT. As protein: CASSSRTGAMNTEAFF.

The CDR3 region has the DNA TGTGCCAGCAGGCTAACTAGCGGGAGAGGTCGGGTGCAAGAGACCCAGTACTTC. This sequence encodes CASRLTSGRGRVQETQYF. The gene calls are TRBV5-6 and TRBJ2-5; 11 positions match TRBD2. Unmatched junction bases numbered 14, after V lost 5 bases and J lost 2 bases. This CDR3 contains 18 residues. CDR1 is SGHDT, CDR2 YYEEEE, per germline.

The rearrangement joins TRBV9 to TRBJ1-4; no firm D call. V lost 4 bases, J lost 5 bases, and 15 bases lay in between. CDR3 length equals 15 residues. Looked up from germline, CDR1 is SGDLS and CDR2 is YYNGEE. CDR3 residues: CASSFSGWENEKLFF. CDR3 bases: TGTGCCAGCAGCTTCTCCGGGTGGGAGAATGAAAAACTGTTTTTT.

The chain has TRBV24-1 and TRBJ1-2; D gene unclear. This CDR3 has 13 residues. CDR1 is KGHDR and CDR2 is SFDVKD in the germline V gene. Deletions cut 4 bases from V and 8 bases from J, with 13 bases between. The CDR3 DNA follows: TGTGCCACCAGTGAACGGGTTGACTCGGGCTACACCTTC. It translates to CATSERVDSGYTF.

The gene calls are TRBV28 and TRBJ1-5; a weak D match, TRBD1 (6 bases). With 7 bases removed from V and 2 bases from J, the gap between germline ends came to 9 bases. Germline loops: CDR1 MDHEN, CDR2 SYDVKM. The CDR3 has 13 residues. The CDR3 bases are TGTGCCAGCACGGGGGGCCGCAATCAGCCCCAGCATTTT. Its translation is CASTGGRNQPQHF.

The CDR3 DNA is TGTGCCAGCAGTTTACGTGGGGGCTATCAGCCCCAGCATTTT. It yields the protein CASSLRGGYQPQHF. The chain links TRBV27 to TRBJ1-5, with D tentatively TRBD1 (6 bases). Trimming took off 2 bases at V and 5 bases at J, with 10 bases between the two ends. This CDR3 has 14 amino acids. Germline CDR1 is MNHEY and CDR2 is SMNVEV (reference sequence).

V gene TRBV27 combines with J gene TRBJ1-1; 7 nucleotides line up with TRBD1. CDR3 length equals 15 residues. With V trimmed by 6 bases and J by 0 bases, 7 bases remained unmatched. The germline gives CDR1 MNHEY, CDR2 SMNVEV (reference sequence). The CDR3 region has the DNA TGTGCCAGCAGGTCTATGACAGGGTTGAACACTGAAGCTTTCTTT. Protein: CASRSMTGLNTEAFF.

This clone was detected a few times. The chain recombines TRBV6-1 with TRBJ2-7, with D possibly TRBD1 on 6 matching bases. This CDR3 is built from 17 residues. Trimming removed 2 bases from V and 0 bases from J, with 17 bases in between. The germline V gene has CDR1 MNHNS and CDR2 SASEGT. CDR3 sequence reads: CASSEPPGTRISYEQYF. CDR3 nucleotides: TGTGCCAGCAGTGAACCACCCGGGACAAGGATCTCCTACGAGCAGTACTTC.

CDR3 bases: TGCGCCAGCAGCCTCCAGACAGCGAACACTGAAGCTTTCTTT. Translating it yields CASSLQTANTEAFF. This sequence joins TRBV5-1 and TRBJ1-1, with a weak D call TRBD1 (5 bases). Trimming removed 4 bases at V and 1 base at J, with 11 bases between. CDR3 length equals 14 residues. Germline V CDR1 and CDR2: SGHRS, YFSETQ. Full variable domain (remainder filled in from reference TRBV5-1 and TRBJ1-1): KAGVTQTPRYLIKTRGQQVTLSCSPISGHRSVSWYQQTPGQGLQFLFEYFSETQRNKGNFPGRFSGRQFSNSRSEMNVSTLELGDSALYLCASSLQTANTEAFFGQGTRLTVV.

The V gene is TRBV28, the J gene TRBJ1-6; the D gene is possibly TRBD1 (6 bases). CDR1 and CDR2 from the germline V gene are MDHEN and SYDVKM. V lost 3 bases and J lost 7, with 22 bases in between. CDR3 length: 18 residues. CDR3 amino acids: CASSLGGTGQGGNSPLHF. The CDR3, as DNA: TGTGCCAGCAGTTTGGGCGGCACGGGCCAAGGGGGAAATTCACCCCTCCACTTT.